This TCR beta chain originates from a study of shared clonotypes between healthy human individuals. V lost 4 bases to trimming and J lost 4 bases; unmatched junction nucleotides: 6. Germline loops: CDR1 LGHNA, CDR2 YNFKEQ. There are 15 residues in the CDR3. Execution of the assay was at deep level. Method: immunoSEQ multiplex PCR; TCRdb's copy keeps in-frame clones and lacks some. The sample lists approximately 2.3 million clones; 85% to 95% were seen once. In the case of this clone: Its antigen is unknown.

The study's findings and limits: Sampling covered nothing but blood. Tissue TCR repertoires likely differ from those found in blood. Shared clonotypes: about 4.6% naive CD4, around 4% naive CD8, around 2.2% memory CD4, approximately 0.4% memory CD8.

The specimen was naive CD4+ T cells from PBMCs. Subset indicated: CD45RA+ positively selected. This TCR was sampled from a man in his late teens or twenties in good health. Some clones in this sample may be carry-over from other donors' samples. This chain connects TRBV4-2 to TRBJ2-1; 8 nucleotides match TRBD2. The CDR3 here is CASSPGGEGYNEQFF. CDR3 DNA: TGTGCCAGCAGCCCCGGGGGGGAGGGTTACAATGAGCAGTTCTTC.